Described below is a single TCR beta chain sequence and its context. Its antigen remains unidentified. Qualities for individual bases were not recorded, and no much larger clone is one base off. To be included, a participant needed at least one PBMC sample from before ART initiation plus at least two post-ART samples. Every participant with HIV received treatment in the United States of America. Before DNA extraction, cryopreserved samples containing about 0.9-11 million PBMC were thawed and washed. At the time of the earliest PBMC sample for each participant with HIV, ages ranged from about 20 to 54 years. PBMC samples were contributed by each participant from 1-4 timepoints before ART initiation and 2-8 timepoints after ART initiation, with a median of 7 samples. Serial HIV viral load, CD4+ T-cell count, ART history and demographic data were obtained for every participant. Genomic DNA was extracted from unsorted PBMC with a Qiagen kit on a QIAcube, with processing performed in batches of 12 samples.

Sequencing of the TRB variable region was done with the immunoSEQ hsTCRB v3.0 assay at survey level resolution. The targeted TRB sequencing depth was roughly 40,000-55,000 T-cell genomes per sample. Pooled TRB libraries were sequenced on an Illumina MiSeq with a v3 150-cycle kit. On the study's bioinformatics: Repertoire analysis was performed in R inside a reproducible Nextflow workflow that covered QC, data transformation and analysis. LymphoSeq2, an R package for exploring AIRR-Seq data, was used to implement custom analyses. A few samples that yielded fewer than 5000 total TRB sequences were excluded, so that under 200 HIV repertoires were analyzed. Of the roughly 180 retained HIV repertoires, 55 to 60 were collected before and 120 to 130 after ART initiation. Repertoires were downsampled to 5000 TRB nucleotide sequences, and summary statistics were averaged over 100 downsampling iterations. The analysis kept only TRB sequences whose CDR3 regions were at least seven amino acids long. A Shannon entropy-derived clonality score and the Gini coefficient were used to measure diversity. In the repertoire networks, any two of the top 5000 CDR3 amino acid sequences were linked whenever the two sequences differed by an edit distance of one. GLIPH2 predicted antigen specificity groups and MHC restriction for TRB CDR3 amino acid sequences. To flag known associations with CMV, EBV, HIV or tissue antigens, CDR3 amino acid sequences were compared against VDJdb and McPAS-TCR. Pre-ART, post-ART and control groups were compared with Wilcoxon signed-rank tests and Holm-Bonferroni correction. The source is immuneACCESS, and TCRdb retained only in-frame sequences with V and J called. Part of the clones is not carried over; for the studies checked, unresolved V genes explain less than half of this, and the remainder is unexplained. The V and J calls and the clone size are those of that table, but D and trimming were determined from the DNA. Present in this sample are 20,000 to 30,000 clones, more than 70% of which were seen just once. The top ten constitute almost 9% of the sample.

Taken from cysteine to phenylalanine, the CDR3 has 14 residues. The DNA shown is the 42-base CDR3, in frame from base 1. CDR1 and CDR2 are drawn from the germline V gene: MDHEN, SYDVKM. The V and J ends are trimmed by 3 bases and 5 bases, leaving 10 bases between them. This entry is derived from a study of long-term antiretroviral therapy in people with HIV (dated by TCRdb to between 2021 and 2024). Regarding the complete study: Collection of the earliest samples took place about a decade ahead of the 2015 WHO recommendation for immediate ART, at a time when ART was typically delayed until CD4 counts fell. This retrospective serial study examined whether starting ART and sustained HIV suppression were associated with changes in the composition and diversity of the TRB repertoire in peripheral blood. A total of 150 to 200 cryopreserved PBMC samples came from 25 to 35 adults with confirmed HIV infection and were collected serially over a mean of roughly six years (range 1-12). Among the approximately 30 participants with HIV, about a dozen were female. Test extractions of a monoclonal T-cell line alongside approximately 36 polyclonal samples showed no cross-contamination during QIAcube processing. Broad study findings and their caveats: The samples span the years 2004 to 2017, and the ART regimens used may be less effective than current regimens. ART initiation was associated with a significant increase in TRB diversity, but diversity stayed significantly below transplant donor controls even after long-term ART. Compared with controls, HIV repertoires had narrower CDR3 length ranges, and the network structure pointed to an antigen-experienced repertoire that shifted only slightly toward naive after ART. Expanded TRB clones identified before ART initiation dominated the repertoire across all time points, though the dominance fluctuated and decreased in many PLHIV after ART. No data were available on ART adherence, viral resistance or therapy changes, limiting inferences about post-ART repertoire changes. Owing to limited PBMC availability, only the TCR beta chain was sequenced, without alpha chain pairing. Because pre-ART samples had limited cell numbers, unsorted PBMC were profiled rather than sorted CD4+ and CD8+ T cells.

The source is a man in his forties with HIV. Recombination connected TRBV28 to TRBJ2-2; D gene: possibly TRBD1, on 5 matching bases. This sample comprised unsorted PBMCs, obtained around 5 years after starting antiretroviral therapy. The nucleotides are TGTGCCAGCAGTTTTGGGGCGCCTACCGGGGAGCTGTTTTTT. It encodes CASSFGAPTGELFF.